This T cell receptor beta chain was retrieved from a study of cytomegalovirus exposure and HLA in healthy donors. Study observations and caveats: The authors confirmed in vitro that three CMV-associated chains were specific for CMV antigens.

About this clone: The antigen is unknown.

Donors were drawn from the approximately 120-subject validation cohort, separate from the roughly 670-subject first cohort. Assay used: immunoSEQ multiplex PCR; TCRdb lists only in-frame clones, some missing. The table lists 140,000 to 150,000 clones, 94% of them singletons. The sample taken for sequencing was PBMCs. The source of this sequence is a man aged 18-30 years in good health and CMV-seropositive.

Here the CDR3 reads CASSSGDYNYEQYF. CDR3 DNA: TGTGCCAGCAGCTCAGGAGACTATAATTACGAGCAGTACTTC. This sequence joins TRBV11-2 and TRBJ2-7; D is possibly TRBD2 (5 bases). The length of the CDR3 is 14 residues. With 4 bases removed from V and 4 bases from J, the gap between germline ends came to 14 bases. Germline CDR1 SGHAT, CDR2 FQNNGV.